This T cell receptor beta chain was sequenced during a study of OX40 agonist ivuxolimab in advanced cancers. With 2 bases clipped from V and 2 bases from J, the junction kept 10 bases outside the gene matches. The CDR3 contains 17 residues. Germline loops: CDR1 MGHRA, CDR2 YSYEKL. Libraries were prepared by immunoSEQ multiplex PCR; TCRdb keeps only in-frame clonotypes and omits some of them. The data show roughly 30,000 clones, about 90% seen once. The rearrangement links TRBV4-1 to TRBJ2-3, with TRBD2 matching over 7 bases. The sequences come from CD4+ or CD8+ T cells sorted from blood, collected in a trial of the OX40 agonist ivuxolimab. This TCR came from an adult with an advanced solid tumor such as melanoma, head and neck, liver or kidney cancer. CDR3 sequence (DNA): TGCGCCAGCAGCCAAATAACTAGCGAGTTCGCCACAGATACGCAGTATTTT. Translated: CASSQITSEFATDTQYF.